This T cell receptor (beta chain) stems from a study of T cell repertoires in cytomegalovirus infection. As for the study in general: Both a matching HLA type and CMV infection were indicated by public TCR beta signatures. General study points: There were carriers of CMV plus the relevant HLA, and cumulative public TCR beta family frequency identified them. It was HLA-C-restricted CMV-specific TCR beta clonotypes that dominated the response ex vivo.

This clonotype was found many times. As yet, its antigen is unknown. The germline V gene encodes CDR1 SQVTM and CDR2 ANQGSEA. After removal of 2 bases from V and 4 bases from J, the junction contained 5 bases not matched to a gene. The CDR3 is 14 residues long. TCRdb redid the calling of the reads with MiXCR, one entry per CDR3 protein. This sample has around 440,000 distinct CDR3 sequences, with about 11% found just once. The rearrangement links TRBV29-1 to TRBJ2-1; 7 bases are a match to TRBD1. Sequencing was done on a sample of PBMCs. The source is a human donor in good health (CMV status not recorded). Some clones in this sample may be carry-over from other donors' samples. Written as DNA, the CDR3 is TGCAGCGTTGAAAACAGGGGAGTTTACAATGAGCAGTTCTTC. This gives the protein CSVENRGVYNEQFF.